This entry lists 20 T cell receptor beta chains sequenced from one sample in a study of blood T cell repertoires in COVID-19. Method: immunoSEQ multiplex PCR; TCRdb's copy keeps in-frame clones and lacks some. The sample contains some 56,000 clones, 82% of which appear only once. The source material was peripheral blood. The receptors here all came from an elderly man with COVID-19, enrolled during active disease.

The rearrangement links TRBV3-1 (or the pseudogene TRBV3-2) to TRBJ2-5; D unresolved. The CDR3 spans 15 residues. V was cut by 1 base and J by 0 bases, with 9 bases left in between. CDR1 is LGHDT, CDR2 YNNKEL, per germline (reference sequence). CDR3 amino acids: CASSQGSGNQETQYF. The CDR3 DNA reads TGTGCCAGCAGCCAAGGATCGGGTAACCAAGAGACCCAGTACTTC.

The V gene is TRBV28, the J gene TRBJ1-1, with 9 nucleotides matching TRBD1. This CDR3 comprises 12 residues. The germline gives CDR1 MDHEN, CDR2 SYDVKM. J lost 11 bases, V lost 7 bases, and 8 bases had no gene match. The chain's CDR3 is CASIRTGDLAFF. CDR3 DNA sequence: TGTGCCAGCATCCGGACAGGGGACTTGGCTTTCTTT.

This chain connects TRBV19 to TRBJ1-2; D remains unclear. V lost 1 base and J lost 1, with 4 bases in between. CDR3 length: 13 residues. In germline, CDR1 is LNHDA, CDR2 SQIVND (reference sequence). This CDR3 reads CASSIAGNYGYTF. CDR3 nucleotides: TGTGCCAGTAGTATAGCGGGTAACTATGGCTACACCTTC. Supplemented by reference TRBV19 and TRBJ1-2, the full variable domain reads DGGITQSPKYLFRKEGQNVTLSCEQNLNHDAMYWYRQDPGQGLRLIYYSQIVNDFQKGDIAEGYSVSREKKESFPLTVTSAQKNPTAFYLCASSIAGNYGYTFGSGTRLTVV.

This chain uses TRBV7-9 with TRBJ1-2, with 7 bases matching TRBD1. The trim removed 5 bases at V and 3 bases at J, leaving 6 bases unmatched. The CDR3 covers 14 residues. Germline V gene lookup returns CDR1 SEHNR and CDR2 FQNEAQ (reference sequence). DNA for the CDR3: TGTGCCAGCAGCCCCGGACAGGCTTACTATGGCTACACCTTC. This sequence encodes CASSPGQAYYGYTF.

The chain recombines TRBV30 with TRBJ1-2, with D possibly TRBD1 on 5 matching bases. V lost 5 bases and J 1 base, leaving 8 bases between the germline ends. The germline V gene has CDR1 GTSNPN and CDR2 SVGIG (reference sequence). This CDR3 is 12 amino acids long. Here the CDR3 reads CAWRQGNYGYTF. The CDR3 DNA reads TGTGCCTGGCGCCAGGGTAACTATGGCTACACCTTC.

The CDR3 DNA follows: TGTGCCAGCAGCTCCCGACAGGGACGGCAGCCCCAGCATTTT. It yields the protein CASSSRQGRQPQHF. The V and J genes are TRBV7-8 and TRBJ1-5, with 7 bases lining up with TRBD1. In germline, CDR1 is SGHVS, CDR2 FQNEAQ. There are 14 residues in the CDR3. V shed 4 bases and J 7 bases; nucleotides not matched to a gene: 7.

This chain links TRBV7-2 with TRBJ2-7; D is unresolved. The ends were cut back, 1 base at V and 2 bases at J, with 6 bases in the middle. Looked up from germline, CDR1 is SGHTA and CDR2 is FQGNSA. The CDR3 consists of 13 residues. The CDR3 bases are TGTGCCAGCAGCTTAGGAGAGCCCTACGAGCAGTACTTC. It is translated as CASSLGEPYEQYF.

The table lists this clone with a count of one. The J gene is TRBJ1-5, the V gene TRBV5-6; D is uncertain. V was trimmed by 4 bases and J by 2 bases, leaving 16 bases between them. Germline CDR1 SGHDT, CDR2 YYEEEE. This CDR3 is 16 amino acids long. CDR3 sequence (DNA): TGTGCCAGCAGCACCTCCCCTGGGCAGGGCAATCAGCCCCAGCATTTT. It codes for CASSTSPGQGNQPQHF.

This chain connects TRBV5-1 to TRBJ1-1; D not certain. Germline V gene sequence: CDR1 SGHRS, CDR2 YFSETQ. This CDR3 is built from 14 residues. The germline V and J ends were trimmed by 2 bases and 3 bases, with 11 bases remaining between them. The CDR3 sequence: CASSFYGRDTEAFF. CDR3 DNA: TGCGCCAGCAGCTTCTACGGGAGGGACACTGAAGCTTTCTTT.

The rearrangement joins TRBV6-2 or TRBV6-3 to TRBJ2-1; the D is unclear. This CDR3 is 13 amino acids long. The V gene's germline CDR1 is MNHEY and CDR2 SVGEGT. V was pared by 4 bases and J by 9 bases, with 13 bases between. The CDR3 DNA sequence: TGTGCCAGCAGTTTTAGCATTCCTCCTGAGCAGTTCTTC. Its translation is CASSFSIPPEQFF.

The rearrangement links TRBV7-2 to TRBJ2-7, with 11 positions matching TRBD1. V lost 4 bases, J lost 4 bases, and 9 bases stayed unmatched. The CDR3 has 16 residues. CDR1 is SGHTA and CDR2 is FQGNSA in the germline V gene. Here the CDR3 DNA reads TGTGCCAGCAGCTCCGCCGGGACAGGGGGAATTTACGAGCAGTACTTC. Translated, it gives CASSSAGTGGIYEQYF. Full variable domain (outside the CDR3, taken from reference TRBV7-2 and TRBJ2-7): GAGVSQSPSNKVTEKGKDVELRCDPISGHTALYWYRQSLGQGLEFLIYFQGNSAPDKSGLPSDRFSAERTGGSVSTLTIQRTQQEDSAVYLCASSSAGTGGIYEQYFGPGTRLTVT.

The V call is TRBV5-4, the J call TRBJ2-3; 9 bases agree with TRBD1. V was clipped by 3 bases and J by 7 bases; unmatched bases: 9. The germline CDR1 and CDR2 sequences are SGHNT and YYREEE (reference sequence). The CDR3 runs 15 residues. In DNA, the CDR3 is TGTGCCAGCAGCTCCCCGGGACAGGGATGGAATACGCAGTATTTT. It yields the protein CASSSPGQGWNTQYF.

V is TRBV5-5 and J is TRBJ2-5, with 9 bases matching TRBD1. Germline V gene data show CDR1 as SGHKS and CDR2 as YYEKEE (reference sequence). V gave up 0 bases and J gave up 5 bases; unmatched junction bases: 2. The CDR3 has 14 residues. The CDR3 sequence: CASSLDRGLETQYF. CDR3 coding DNA: TGTGCCAGCAGCTTGGACAGGGGGCTGGAGACCCAGTACTTC. The whole variable domain, filled in from reference TRBV5-5 and TRBJ2-5, reads DAGVTQSPTHLIKTRGQQVTLRCSPISGHKSVSWYQQVLGQGPQFIFQYYEKEERGRGNFPDRFSARQFPNYSSELNVNALLLGDSALYLCASSLDRGLETQYFGPGTRLLVL.

This clone was counted a single time. The chain carries TRBV9 and TRBJ1-1; 8 bases agree with TRBD1. Per germline, CDR1 SGDLS and CDR2 YYNGEE. The CDR3 spans 15 residues. Trimming took 0 bases from V and 10 from J; bases not matched to a gene: 11. The CDR3 sequence is CASSVVAGGALGAFF. CDR3 DNA sequence: TGTGCCAGCAGCGTAGTGGCAGGGGGCGCTCTCGGAGCTTTCTTT. Supplemented by reference TRBV9 and TRBJ1-1, the full variable domain reads DSGVTQTPKHLITATGQRVTLRCSPRSGDLSVYWYQQSLDQGLQFLIQYYNGEERAKGNILERFSAQQFPDLHSELNLSSLELGDSALYFCASSVVAGGALGAFFGQGTRLTVV.

The chain couples TRBV2 to TRBJ1-2; 9 bases fit TRBD1. Germline-derived CDR1 and CDR2 are SNHLY and FYNNEI. The CDR3 has 16 amino acids. With V trimmed by 7 bases and J by 4 bases, 13 bases remained unmatched. The CDR3 is CASITGGAKASYGYTF. The CDR3 DNA sequence: TGTGCCAGCATAACAGGGGGCGCGAAGGCAAGCTATGGCTACACCTTC.

The count of this clone is one. The rearrangement uses TRBV19 and TRBJ1-5, with D unclear. V was shortened by 7 bases and J by 2 bases, with 9 bases between the two germline ends. The V gene's germline CDR1 is LNHDA and CDR2 SQIVND (reference sequence). The CDR3 contains 13 residues. CDR3 loop: CASNGVGNQPQHF. CDR3 bases: TGTGCCAGTAACGGGGTGGGCAATCAGCCCCAGCATTTT.

The chain couples TRBV5-1 to TRBJ1-5, with TRBD1 identical over 7 bases. The length of the CDR3 is 15 residues. V lost 0 bases to trimming and J lost 4 bases; unmatched junction nucleotides: 4. Germline assignment: CDR1 SGHRS and CDR2 YFSETQ. CDR3 loop: CASSLGQGPNQPQHF. CDR3 DNA sequence: TGCGCCAGCAGCTTGGGACAGGGACCTAATCAGCCCCAGCATTTT.

The count of this clone is one. The rearrangement joins TRBV27 to TRBJ1-4; no reliable D call. Trimming left V 6 bases short and J 4 bases short, with 15 bases between. The germline CDR1 and CDR2 sequences are MNHEY and SMNVEV (reference sequence). The CDR3 is 15 amino acids. In DNA form, the CDR3 reads TGTGCCAGCAGCCGTTCCCGAGGTCGTAATGAAAAACTGTTTTTT. Protein product: CASSRSRGRNEKLFF.

The chain uses TRBV9 and TRBJ1-1, with a tentative D call TRBD1 (5 bases). Germline lookup yields CDR1 SGDLS and CDR2 YYNGEE. Deletions cut 0 bases from V and 1 base from J, with 10 bases between. The CDR3 covers 15 residues. The CDR3, as DNA: TGTGCCAGCAGCGTAGCTCCCCAGGGGAACACTGAAGCTTTCTTT. It codes for CASSVAPQGNTEAFF.

The chain recombines TRBV4-1 with TRBJ2-5, with TRBD1 identical over 8 bases. From germline, CDR1 is MGHRA and CDR2 YSYEKL. V trimming: 1 base; J trimming: 5 bases; junction bases outside the gene matches: 6. The CDR3 is made up of 15 amino acids. CDR3 nucleotides: TGCGCCAGCAGCCAAGTTTTGTCAGGGGGCGAGACCCAGTACTTC. This sequence encodes CASSQVLSGGETQYF.